Listed here is a single T cell receptor (beta chain). Its antigen is currently not known. Base qualities are not provided; no much larger clone lies one nucleotide away. This sample stems from a study of blood T cell repertoires in COVID-19 (dated by TCRdb to the early 2020s). About the study as a whole: The collaborator samples originated in the United States, Italy and Spain and spanned the acute and convalescent phases of COVID-19. The material from the prospective study consisted of cDNA or gDNA derived from T cells, B-cell-depleted T cells, or PBMCs. Deeply sampled blood TCRbeta repertoires from subjects exposed to, actively infected with, or recovered from COVID-19 were included in the dataset. The repertoires were released in a freely available public database intended as a resource for research on the immune response to SARS-CoV-2. Samples came from the ongoing ImmuneRACE study (first 160 participants) plus 1,254 subjects from 6 global collaborators. Nearly every sample came with metadata listing a de-identified subject ID, COVID-19 status, age in years and sex. HLA class I and class II types, where available, came from metadata supplied by the sample provider rather than from assay-based typing.

Each collaborating institution followed its own protocols to collect whole blood in K2EDTA tubes. For TCRbeta analysis, collaborators shipped samples in one of three forms: frozen whole blood, isolated PBMCs, or DNA extracted from either of those sample types. The research as a whole found: Clinical and demographic metadata were provided uncurated, with the amount varying by source and participant.

TCRbeta CDR3 regions were amplified from genomic DNA by means of the immunoSEQ Assay, a bias-controlled multiplex PCR. Per the original workflow: Within the assay, amplification of reference gene primers was used to estimate how many nucleated cells each sample contained. To quantify the absolute abundance of each unique TCRbeta CDR3 rearrangement, sequence reads were collapsed and filtered. Productive Simpson clonality was computed per sample as the square root of Simpson's diversity index over productive rearrangements. TCRdb holds this immuneACCESS table with in-frame rearrangements only. Some clones are missing; in checked studies, unresolved V genes explain under half, and the rest has no known cause. Clone size and the V and J calls come from that table; the DNA yielded D and trimming. Present in this sample are 70,000 or so clones, 60% to 80% of which were seen just once. Around 47% of the sample goes to the ten largest clones.

For CDR1 and CDR2, the germline V gene (reference sequence) lists LNHDA and SQIVND. The CDR3 sequence holds 15 residues, the cysteine and phenylalanine included. The CDR3 DNA has 45 bases and is translated from base 1. Relative to germline, V is missing 2 bases and J is missing 5 bases, with 6 bases of the junction outside any gene match. This receptor was taken from a human donor in a cohort sampled during active COVID-19. The sample comprised peripheral blood. Here the chain combines TRBV19 and TRBJ2-1; TRBD2 lines up with 7 middle nucleotides. The DNA sequence follows: TGTGCCAGTAGTATATCTAGGGACTATAACAATGAGCAGTTCTTC. Its amino acids are CASSISRDYNNEQFF.